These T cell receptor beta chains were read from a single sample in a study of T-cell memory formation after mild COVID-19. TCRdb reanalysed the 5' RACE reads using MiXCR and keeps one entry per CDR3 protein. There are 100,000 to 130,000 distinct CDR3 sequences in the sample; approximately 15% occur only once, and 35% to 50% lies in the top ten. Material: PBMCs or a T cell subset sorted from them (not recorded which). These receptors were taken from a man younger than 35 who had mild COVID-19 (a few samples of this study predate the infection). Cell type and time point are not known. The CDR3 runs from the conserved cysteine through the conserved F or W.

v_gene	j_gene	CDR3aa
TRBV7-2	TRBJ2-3	CASSLRGGLADTQYF
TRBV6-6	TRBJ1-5	CASSYFRGRTNQPQHF
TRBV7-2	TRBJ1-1	CASSLYAGNTEAFF
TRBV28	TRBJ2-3	CASPRAYQSWSHEGYF
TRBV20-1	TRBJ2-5	CSASPLRGVQETQYF
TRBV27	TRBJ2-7	CASSLVGGSGEQYF
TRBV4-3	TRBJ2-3	CASSQEGHLGTGTDTQYF
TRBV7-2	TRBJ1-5	CASSPPGTGGNQPQHF
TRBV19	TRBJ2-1	CASRAGTNEQFF
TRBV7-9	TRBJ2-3	CASSLEAASDTQYF
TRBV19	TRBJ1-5	CASSIRLGNQPQHF
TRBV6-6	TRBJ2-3	CASSRLAGGPADTQYF
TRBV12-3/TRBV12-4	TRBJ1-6	CASSLGLSSPLHF
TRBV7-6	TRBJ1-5	CASSPSRGNQPQHF
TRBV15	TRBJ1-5	CATSRGVPGSNQPQHF
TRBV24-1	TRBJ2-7	CATPIQASYEQYF
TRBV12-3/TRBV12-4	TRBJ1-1	CASSRGGFGTEAFF
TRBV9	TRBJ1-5	CASSRGQINQPQHF
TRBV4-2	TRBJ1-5	CASSQGTAEKPQHF
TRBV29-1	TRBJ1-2	CSVGGSGWSNGYTF
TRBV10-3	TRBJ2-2	CAIRDSANTGELFF
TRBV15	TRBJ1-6	CATSRDSGSPLHF
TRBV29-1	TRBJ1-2	CSVDYRGLNYGYTF
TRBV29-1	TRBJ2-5	CSVGVGGETQYF
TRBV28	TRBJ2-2	CASTRDSSLVGELFF
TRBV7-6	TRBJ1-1	CASSLERYGTINTEAFF
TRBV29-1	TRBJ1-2	CSVVDRVDYGYTF
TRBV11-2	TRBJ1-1	CASSPSGGNTEAFF
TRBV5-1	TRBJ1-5	CASSLDQGLNQPQHF
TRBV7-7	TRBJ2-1	CASSPDQSSGGTMRQFF
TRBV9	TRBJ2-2	CASSVVPLVTGELFF
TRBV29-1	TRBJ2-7	CSARMGQGGYEQYF
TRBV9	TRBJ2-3	CASSVAGDTQYF